Detailed here is one TCR beta chain. The assay was immunoSEQ multiplex PCR, and TCRdb's table has in-frame clones only and misses some. The sample includes over 40,000 clones, over 70% of them seen just once. This record comes from a study of T cells in localized non-small cell lung cancer. Germline lookup yields CDR1 SGHTA and CDR2 FQGNSA. CDR3 size: 14 residues. This sequence was found in a man aged 40 to 70 with stage III lung adenocarcinoma. The sequencing here drew on peripheral blood mononuclear cells, taken before any cancer treatment. The gene calls are TRBV7-2 and TRBJ2-5; 9 bases fit TRBD2. The CDR3 DNA reads TGTGCTACTAAGGAGCGGGAGGACCAAGAGACCCAGTACTTC. It translates to CATKEREDQETQYF.